These T cell receptor beta chains were read from a single sample in a study of shared clonotypes between healthy human individuals. Sequencing used immunoSEQ multiplex PCR; TCRdb keeps in-frame clones, though not all of them. The table shows roughly 330,000 clones, with roughly 70% occurring only once. The sequenced sample consisted of memory CD4+ T cells sorted from blood. Receptor source: a man younger than 40 in good health. The CDR3 runs from the conserved cysteine through the conserved F or W. Each record gives: CDR3 length, J gene, clone size, V gene, D gene, CDR3 protein, CDR3 DNA. A D gene is named only where the DNA matches it firmly. For some rows the clone size is stated as once, few or many, or as a class when expanded; others skip it.

>17|TRBJ2-1|-|TRBV5-1|TRBD2
CASSPGLAFEFWNEQFF
TGCGCCAGCAGCCCCGGACTAGCTTTTGAGTTTTGGAATGAGCAGTTCTTC
>19|TRBJ2-1|-|TRBV11-2|TRBD2
CASSQLAPRTSGSYNEQFF
TGTGCCAGCAGCCAATTAGCCCCAAGGACTAGCGGGAGTTACAATGAGCAGTTCTTC
>12|TRBJ1-5|-|TRBV27|-
CASTEGNQPQHF
TGTGCCAGCACAGAAGGCAATCAGCCCCAGCATTTT
>14|TRBJ2-5|-|TRBV6-1|TRBD2
CASSEGGVVETQYF
TGTGCCAGCAGTGAGGGAGGGGTGGTAGAGACCCAGTACTTC
>13|TRBJ2-5|-|TRBV19|-
CASTGAGRETQYF
TGTGCCAGTACTGGAGCGGGCCGGGAGACCCAGTACTTC
>12|TRBJ1-2|-|TRBV9|-
CASSESNYGYTF
TGTGCCAGCAGCGAAAGTAACTATGGCTACACCTTC
>15|TRBJ2-1|-|TRBV5-1|-
CASSLASIRNNEQFF
TGCGCCAGCAGCTTGGCTTCCATTAGAAACAATGAGCAGTTCTTC
>16|TRBJ2-5|-|TRBV5-4|TRBD2
CASSPSAGGREETQYF
TGTGCCAGCAGCCCCTCGGCGGGAGGGCGGGAGGAGACCCAGTACTTC
>13|TRBJ2-1|-|TRBV29-1|TRBD2
CSVGLAGGGEQFF
TGCAGCGTTGGACTAGCGGGAGGAGGTGAGCAGTTCTTC
>14|TRBJ1-2|-|TRBV6-1|-
CASRDRRPNYGYTF
TGTGCCAGCAGAGACAGGCGTCCTAACTATGGCTACACCTTC
>14|TRBJ1-2|few|TRBV27|-
CASRARGGGNGYTF
TGTGCCAGCAGGGCTCGTGGTGGGGGGAATGGCTACACCTTC
>17|TRBJ2-5|few|TRBV7-8|TRBD2
CASSRGLAGGPGETQYF
TGTGCCAGCAGCCGCGGACTAGCGGGAGGGCCGGGGGAGACCCAGTACTTC
>17|TRBJ1-3|once|TRBV2|-
CASTPHQGRSSGNTIYF
TGTGCCAGCACCCCCCACCAGGGACGGAGCTCTGGAAACACCATATATTTT
>14|TRBJ1-5|-|TRBV2|-
CASSDPGYNQPQHF
TGTGCCAGCAGTGACCCGGGGTACAATCAGCCCCAGCATTTT
>16|TRBJ2-2|-|TRBV5-1|-
CASSLGQLPSTGELFF
TGCGCCAGCAGCTTGGGTCAGCTACCGAGCACCGGGGAGCTGTTTTTT
>18|TRBJ1-1|-|TRBV7-2|-
CASSLGSGNRVPRTEAFF
TGTGCCAGCAGCTTAGGATCGGGTAACAGGGTTCCAAGGACTGAAGCTTTCTTT
>14|TRBJ2-1|many|TRBV5-4|-
CASSPRGPADEQFF
TGTGCCAGCAGCCCCCGGGGACCTGCCGATGAGCAGTTCTTC